This is a list of T cell receptor beta chains from one sample in a study of cytomegalovirus exposure and HLA in healthy donors. Some clones are missing from TCRdb's copy, which holds only in-frame ones; the method was immunoSEQ multiplex PCR. The sample has 95,000 to 120,000 clones, around 77% seen once. Material: PBMCs. Every receptor here comes from a woman younger than 45 in good health and CMV-seropositive. CDR3s include the opening cysteine and the closing phenylalanine or tryptophan. A D gene is named only where the DNA matches it firmly. Rows may omit the clone size; those that give it use once, few, many or a size class.

v_gene	len	j_gene	d_gene	abundance	CDR3aa	CDR3nt
TRBV13	14	TRBJ2-3	TRBD2	.	CASSQTSGADTQYF	TGTGCCAGCAGCCAGACTAGCGGGGCAGATACGCAGTATTTT
TRBV5-6	17	TRBJ1-2	.	.	CASSSSFEGQWAYGYTF	TGTGCCAGCAGCTCAAGCTTCGAAGGACAGTGGGCCTATGGCTACACCTTC
TRBV19	13	TRBJ2-7	.	.	CASSMETGSGQYF	TGTGCCAGTAGTATGGAAACAGGGAGTGGGCAGTACTTC
TRBV30	12	TRBJ2-2	.	.	CAWSVQTGELFF	TGTGCCTGGAGTGTACAAACCGGGGAGCTGTTTTTT
TRBV29-1	21	TRBJ2-6	TRBD1	.	CSVEGLGPGTGGAGGANVLTF	TGCAGCGTTGAAGGGCTGGGTCCAGGGACAGGGGGCGCGGGAGGGGCCAACGTCCTGACTTTC
TRBV5-1	15	TRBJ1-4	.	.	CASSSSGATNEKLFF	TGCGCCAGCAGCTCTTCGGGGGCAACTAATGAAAAACTGTTTTTT
TRBV5-1	18	TRBJ2-5	TRBD2	.	CASSLGLAGLVLGETQYF	TGCGCCAGCAGCTTGGGACTAGCGGGTCTAGTATTGGGGGAGACCCAGTACTTC
TRBV29-1	13	TRBJ2-7	.	.	CSADGGTLYEQYF	TGCAGCGCTGACGGCGGAACTCTATACGAGCAGTACTTC
TRBV11-3	14	TRBJ2-3	TRBD2	.	CASGTSRSTDTQYF	TGTGCCAGCGGGACTAGTAGGAGCACAGATACGCAGTATTTT
TRBV5-1	16	TRBJ1-3	.	.	CASSLDYGYSGNTIYF	TGCGCCAGCAGCTTGGACTACGGTTACTCTGGAAACACCATATATTTT
TRBV30	13	TRBJ1-1	.	.	CAWSVLVNTEAFF	TGTGCCTGGAGTGTTTTAGTGAACACTGAAGCTTTCTTT
TRBV11-1	13	TRBJ2-7	TRBD1	once	CASAGQGLEEQYF	TGTGCCAGCGCGGGACAGGGCCTAGAAGAGCAGTACTTC
TRBV30	13	TRBJ1-1	.	.	CAWSVKGVPEAFF	TGTGCCTGGAGTGTAAAAGGAGTGCCTGAAGCTTTCTTT
TRBV4-2	16	TRBJ2-3	TRBD2	.	CASSQGTSGSTDTQYF	TGTGCCAGCAGCCAAGGGACTAGCGGTAGCACAGATACGCAGTATTTT
TRBV7-8	17	TRBJ1-2	TRBD1	.	CASSLVGQGATGGGYTF	TGTGCCAGCAGCTTAGTTGGCCAGGGGGCGACTGGCGGAGGCTACACCTTC
TRBV5-1	15	TRBJ2-3	TRBD2	.	CASSGGDGTTDTQYF	TGCGCCAGCAGCGGGGGGGACGGAACAACAGATACGCAGTATTTT
TRBV4-2	13	TRBJ1-1	.	few	CASSHSVGREAFF	TGTGCCAGCAGCCACTCGGTTGGCAGGGAAGCTTTCTTT
TRBV6-4	13	TRBJ1-1	.	few	CASSDQGSTEAFF	TGTGCCAGCAGTGACCAGGGTTCCACTGAAGCTTTCTTT
TRBV20-1	11	TRBJ1-1	.	.	CSASRTFEAFF	TGCAGTGCTTCCCGGACTTTTGAAGCTTTCTTT
TRBV5-6	14	TRBJ1-2	.	.	CASSLGVGARGYTF	TGTGCCAGCAGCTTGGGTGTGGGGGCTCGTGGCTACACCTTC
TRBV10-1	14	TRBJ1-5	.	.	CASSEGLAPESQHF	TGCGCCAGCAGTGAGGGACTCGCACCTGAGTCCCAGCATTTT
TRBV19	15	TRBJ2-7	.	.	CASSIFGGFLYEQYF	TGTGCCAGTAGTATATTTGGCGGGTTCCTCTACGAGCAGTACTTC
TRBV6-1	15	TRBJ1-2	TRBD1	.	CASSPEGQGARGYTF	TGTGCCAGCAGTCCAGAGGGACAGGGGGCGCGGGGCTACACCTTC
TRBV27	13	TRBJ2-5	TRBD2	.	CASSWAGGETQYF	TGTGCCAGCAGTTGGGCGGGGGGCGAGACCCAGTACTTC
TRBV5-1	14	TRBJ2-7	.	.	CASSLIQSPYEQYF	TGCGCCAGCAGCTTAATACAGTCTCCATACGAGCAGTACTTC
TRBV5-1	15	TRBJ1-2	TRBD1	.	CASSGQQGLAYGYTF	TGCGCCAGCAGCGGGCAACAGGGGCTGGCCTATGGCTACACCTTC
TRBV7-9	16	TRBJ2-7	TRBD2	.	CSSSWSTSGGPHEQYF	TGTTCCAGCAGCTGGTCAACTAGCGGGGGGCCCCACGAGCAGTACTTC
TRBV7-9	18	TRBJ2-5	.	.	CASSSPARGSSYQETQYF	TGTGCCAGCAGCTCCCCGGCAAGGGGTTCCTCTTACCAAGAGACCCAGTACTTC
TRBV29-1	16	TRBJ1-1	TRBD1	once	CSVTDRGRSMNTEAFF	TGCAGCGTTACAGACAGGGGGAGATCCATGAACACTGAAGCTTTCTTT
TRBV29-1	12	TRBJ2-3	.	.	CSAERTGNTQYF	TGCAGCGCTGAACGAACGGGGAATACGCAGTATTTT
TRBV14	14	TRBJ1-2	.	.	CASSQDRGGLGYTF	TGTGCCAGCAGCCAAGATCGGGGGGGTTTGGGTTACACCTTC
TRBV28	15	TRBJ1-4	.	.	CASSLLQGSNEKLFF	TGTGCCAGCAGTTTATTGCAGGGGAGTAATGAAAAACTGTTTTTT
TRBV7-9	15	TRBJ2-1	TRBD1	.	CASSLEGQGVDEQFF	TGTGCCAGCAGCTTAGAGGGACAGGGGGTGGATGAGCAGTTCTTC
TRBV5-6	14	TRBJ1-5	TRBD1	.	CASSLQGAGQPQHF	TGTGCCAGCAGCTTACAGGGGGCGGGTCAGCCCCAGCATTTT
TRBV7-9	17	TRBJ2-3	TRBD2	.	CASSLRDGSGVTDTQYF	TGTGCCAGCAGCTTACGCGATGGAAGCGGGGTCACAGATACGCAGTATTTT
TRBV7-9	14	TRBJ1-1	TRBD1	.	CASSPQGGNTEAFF	TGTGCCAGCAGCCCACAGGGGGGGAACACTGAAGCTTTCTTT
TRBV11-3	14	TRBJ2-5	.	.	CASSSRETQETQYF	TGTGCCAGCAGCTCTCGGGAGACCCAAGAGACCCAGTACTTC
TRBV7-2	16	TRBJ2-2	.	.	CASSVHVSGNTGELFF	TGTGCCAGCAGCGTACATGTCAGCGGGAACACCGGGGAGCTGTTTTTT
TRBV7-7	13	TRBJ1-4	.	.	CASSLRENEKLFF	TGTGCTAGCAGCTTAAGGGAGAATGAAAAACTGTTTTTT
TRBV13	13	TRBJ2-1	.	.	CASTSADRNEQFF	TGTGCCAGCACAAGCGCGGATAGGAATGAGCAGTTCTTC
TRBV27	15	TRBJ1-2	TRBD1	.	CASSLRGQADYGYTF	TGTGCCAGCAGTTTACGGGGACAGGCAGACTATGGCTACACCTTC
TRBV29-1	14	TRBJ2-1	.	.	CSVGGLLGHNEQFF	TGCAGCGTTGGGGGGCTCCTCGGACACAATGAGCAGTTCTTC
TRBV30	17	TRBJ1-4	TRBD1	.	CAWTKPGQAATNEKLFF	TGTGCCTGGACCAAGCCCGGACAGGCTGCAACTAATGAAAAACTGTTTTTT
TRBV5-1	14	TRBJ2-7	TRBD2	once	CASSWGGAEDEQYF	TGCGCCAGCAGCTGGGGAGGGGCTGAGGACGAGCAGTACTTC
TRBV7-8	14	TRBJ2-1	.	few	CASSGPSDYNEQFF	TGTGCCAGCAGCGGGCCTAGCGACTACAATGAGCAGTTCTTC
TRBV20-1	11	TRBJ2-3	.	few	CSSGRGDTQYF	TGCAGTTCGGGGAGAGGGGATACGCAGTATTTT
TRBV6-1	13	TRBJ1-2	.	.	CASSEMGGYGYTF	TGTGCCAGCAGTGAAATGGGGGGCTATGGCTACACCTTC
TRBV2	14	TRBJ2-1	.	.	CASSRSTQIDEQFF	TGTGCCAGCAGTCGATCGACTCAAATCGATGAGCAGTTCTTC
TRBV7-9	16	TRBJ1-2	TRBD1	.	CASSLVEGQGERGYTF	TGTGCCAGCAGCTTGGTCGAGGGACAGGGGGAAAGGGGCTACACCTTC
TRBV11-3	15	TRBJ1-1	.	.	CASSSGGRSNTEAFF	TGTGCCAGCAGCTCGGGGGGCAGGAGCAACACTGAAGCTTTCTTT
TRBV13	14	TRBJ2-7	.	.	CASSLGGRGYEQYF	TGTGCCAGCAGCTTAGGCGGCAGGGGCTACGAGCAGTACTTC
TRBV4-1	17	TRBJ1-3	.	.	CASSQAGTTSSGNTIYF	TGCGCCAGCAGCCAAGCCGGGACAACAAGCTCTGGAAACACCATATATTTT
TRBV4-1	14	TRBJ1-1	.	.	CASSRPVGVTEAFF	TGCGCCAGCAGCCGCCCCGTAGGGGTAACTGAAGCTTTCTTT
TRBV10-3	16	TRBJ2-3	.	few	CAISENRELDSDTQYF	TGTGCCATCAGTGAAAACAGGGAGTTGGATTCAGATACGCAGTATTTT
TRBV11-2	16	TRBJ1-1	.	.	CASSGLRGPRFTEAFF	TGTGCCAGCAGCGGACTCAGGGGTCCCAGATTCACTGAAGCTTTCTTT
TRBV15	16	TRBJ1-1	.	few	CATSRAPGQMNTEAFF	TGTGCCACCAGCAGAGCCCCCGGACAGATGAACACTGAAGCTTTCTTT